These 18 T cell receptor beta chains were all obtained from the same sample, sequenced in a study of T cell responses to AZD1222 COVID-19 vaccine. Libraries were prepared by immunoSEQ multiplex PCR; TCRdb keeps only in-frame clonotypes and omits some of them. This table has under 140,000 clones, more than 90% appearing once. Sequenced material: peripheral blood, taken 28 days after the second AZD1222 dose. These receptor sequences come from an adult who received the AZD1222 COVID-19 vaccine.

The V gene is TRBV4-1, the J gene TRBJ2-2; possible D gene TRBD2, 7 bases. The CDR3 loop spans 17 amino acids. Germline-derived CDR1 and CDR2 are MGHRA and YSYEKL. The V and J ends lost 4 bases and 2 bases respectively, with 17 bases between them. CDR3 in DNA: TGCGCCAGCAGCCCCCGACGGGGGGCGATTAACACCGGGGAGCTGTTTTTT. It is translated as CASSPRRGAINTGELFF.

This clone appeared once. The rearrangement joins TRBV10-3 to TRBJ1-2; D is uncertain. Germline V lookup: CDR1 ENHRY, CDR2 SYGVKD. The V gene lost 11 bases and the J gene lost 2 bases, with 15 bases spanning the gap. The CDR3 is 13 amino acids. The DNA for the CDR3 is TGTGCCTCCAGTCCAGGTGAGAACTATGGCTACACCTTC. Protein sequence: CASSPGENYGYTF.

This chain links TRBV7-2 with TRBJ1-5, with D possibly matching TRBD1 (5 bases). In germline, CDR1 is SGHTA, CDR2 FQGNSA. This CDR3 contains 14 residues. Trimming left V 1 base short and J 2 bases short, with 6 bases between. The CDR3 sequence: CASSLEQGNQPQHF. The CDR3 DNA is TGTGCCAGCAGCTTAGAACAGGGCAATCAGCCCCAGCATTTT.

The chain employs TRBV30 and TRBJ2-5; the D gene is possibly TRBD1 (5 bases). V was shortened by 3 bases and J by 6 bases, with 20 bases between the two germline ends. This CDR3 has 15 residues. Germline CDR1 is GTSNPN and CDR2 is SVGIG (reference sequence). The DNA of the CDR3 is TGTGCCTGGAGGGCCCCGCAGGGCCAATCACAGACCCAGTACTTC. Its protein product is CAWRAPQGQSQTQYF.

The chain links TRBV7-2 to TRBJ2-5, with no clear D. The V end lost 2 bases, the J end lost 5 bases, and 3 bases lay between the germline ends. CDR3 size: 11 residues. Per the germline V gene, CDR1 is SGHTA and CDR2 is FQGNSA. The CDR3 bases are TGTGCCAGCAGCTTATCGGAGACCCAGTACTTC. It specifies CASSLSETQYF.

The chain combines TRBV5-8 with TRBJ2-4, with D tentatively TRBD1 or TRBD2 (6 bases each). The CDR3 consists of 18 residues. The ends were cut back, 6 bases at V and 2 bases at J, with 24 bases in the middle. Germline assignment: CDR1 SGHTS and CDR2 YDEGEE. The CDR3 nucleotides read TGTGCCAGCAACGTGAGGGGGGACCAATATTGGACCAAAAACATTCAGTACTTC. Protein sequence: CASNVRGDQYWTKNIQYF.

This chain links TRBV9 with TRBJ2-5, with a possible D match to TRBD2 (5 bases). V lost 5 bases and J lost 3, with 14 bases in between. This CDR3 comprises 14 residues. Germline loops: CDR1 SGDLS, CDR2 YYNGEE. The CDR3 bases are TGTGCCAGCAGGGAGGCCACGCAAAAAGAGACCCAGTACTTC. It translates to CASREATQKETQYF.

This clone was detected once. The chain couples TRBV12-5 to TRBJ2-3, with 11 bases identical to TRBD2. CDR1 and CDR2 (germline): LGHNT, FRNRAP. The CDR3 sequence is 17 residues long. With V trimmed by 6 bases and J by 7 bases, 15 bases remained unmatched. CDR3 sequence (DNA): TGTGCTAGTGGGTTCTCGACTCTAGCGGGGGGTACCCATACGCAGTATTTT. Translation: CASGFSTLAGGTHTQYF.

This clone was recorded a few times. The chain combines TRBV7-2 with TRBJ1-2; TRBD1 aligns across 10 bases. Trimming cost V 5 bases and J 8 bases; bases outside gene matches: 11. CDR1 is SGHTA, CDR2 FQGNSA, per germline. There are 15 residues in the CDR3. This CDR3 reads CASSVTRTGGVGYTF. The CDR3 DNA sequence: TGTGCCAGCAGCGTCACGCGGACAGGGGGTGTCGGCTACACCTTC.

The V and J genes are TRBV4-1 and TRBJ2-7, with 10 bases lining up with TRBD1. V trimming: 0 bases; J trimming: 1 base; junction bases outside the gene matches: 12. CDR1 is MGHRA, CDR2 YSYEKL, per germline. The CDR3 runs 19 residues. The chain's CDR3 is CASSQDKRGQGLSSYEQYF. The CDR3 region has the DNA TGCGCCAGCAGCCAAGACAAAAGGGGACAGGGGCTAAGTTCCTACGAGCAGTACTTC.

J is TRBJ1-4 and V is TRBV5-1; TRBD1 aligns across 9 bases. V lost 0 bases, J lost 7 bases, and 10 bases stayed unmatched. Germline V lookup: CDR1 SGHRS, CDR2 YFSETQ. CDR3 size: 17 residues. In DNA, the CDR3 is TGCGCCAGCAGCTTGGGGGGAACGGGACAGGGAAGTGAAAAACTGTTTTTT. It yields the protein CASSLGGTGQGSEKLFF.

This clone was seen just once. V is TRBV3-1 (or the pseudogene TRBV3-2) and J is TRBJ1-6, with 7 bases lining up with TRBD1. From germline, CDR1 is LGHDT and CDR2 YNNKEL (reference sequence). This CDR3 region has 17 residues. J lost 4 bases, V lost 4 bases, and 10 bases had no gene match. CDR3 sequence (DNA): TGTGCCAGCAGCCGTAAGCGGGCGGGACAGTATAATTCACCCCTCCACTTT. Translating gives CASSRKRAGQYNSPLHF.

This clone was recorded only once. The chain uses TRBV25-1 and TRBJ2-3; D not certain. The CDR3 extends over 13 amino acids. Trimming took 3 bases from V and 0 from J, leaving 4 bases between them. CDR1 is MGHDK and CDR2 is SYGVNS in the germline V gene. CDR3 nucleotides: TGTGCCAGCAGTGATCACAGCACAGATACGCAGTATTTT. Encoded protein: CASSDHSTDTQYF.

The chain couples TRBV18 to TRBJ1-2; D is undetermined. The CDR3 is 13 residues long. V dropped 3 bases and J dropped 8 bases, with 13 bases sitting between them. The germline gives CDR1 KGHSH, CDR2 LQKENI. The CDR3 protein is CASSPDEVRGYTF. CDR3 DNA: TGTGCCAGCTCACCGGATGAGGTTCGGGGCTACACCTTC.

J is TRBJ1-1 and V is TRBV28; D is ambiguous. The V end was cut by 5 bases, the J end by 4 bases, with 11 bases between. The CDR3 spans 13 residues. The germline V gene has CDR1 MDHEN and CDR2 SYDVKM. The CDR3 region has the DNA TGTGCCAGCAGTCTAGTAGGTGGCACTGAAGCTTTCTTT. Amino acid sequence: CASSLVGGTEAFF.

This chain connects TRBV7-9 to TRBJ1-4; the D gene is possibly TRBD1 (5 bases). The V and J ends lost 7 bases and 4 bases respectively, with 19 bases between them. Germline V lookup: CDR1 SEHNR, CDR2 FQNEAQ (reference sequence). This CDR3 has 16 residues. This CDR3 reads CASMHRDGSLNEKLFF. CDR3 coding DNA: TGTGCCAGCATGCATCGGGACGGTAGTCTTAATGAAAAACTGTTTTTT.

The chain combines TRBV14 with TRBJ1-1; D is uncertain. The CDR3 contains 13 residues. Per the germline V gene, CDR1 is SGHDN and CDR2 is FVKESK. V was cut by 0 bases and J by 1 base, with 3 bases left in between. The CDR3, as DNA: TGTGCCAGCAGCCAAGATCCGAACACTGAAGCTTTCTTT. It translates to CASSQDPNTEAFF.

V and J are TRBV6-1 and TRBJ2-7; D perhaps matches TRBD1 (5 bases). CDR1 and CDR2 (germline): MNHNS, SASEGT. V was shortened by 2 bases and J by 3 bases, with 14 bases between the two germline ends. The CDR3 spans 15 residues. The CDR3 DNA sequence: TGTGCCAGCAGTGAATTGAGATCCAGGGTCTACGAGCAGTACTTC. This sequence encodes CASSELRSRVYEQYF.